This T cell receptor (beta chain) was sequenced during a study of response to subunit inactivated influenza vaccine. Overall study results and limits: The study's authors posited that every seasonal influenza vaccination enlists few new T cells.

In its sample, this clonotype was seen once. Its antigen remains unidentified. TCRdb reprocessed the RT-PCR reads with MiXCR, giving one entry per CDR3 protein. The table has over 150,000 distinct CDR3 sequences, roughly 11% seen once; the top ten hold around an eighth. The V gene's germline CDR1 is LNHDA and CDR2 SQIVND (reference sequence). The CDR3 contains 15 residues. V lost 3 bases to trimming and J lost 5 bases; unmatched junction nucleotides: 6. This clonotype was sampled from a man aged 45-65 years who received an inactivated influenza vaccine. The chain carries TRBV19 and TRBJ2-2; TRBD1 aligns across 7 bases. Specimen: non-naive T cells sorted from PBMCs, collected about 40 days after vaccination. The DNA for the CDR3 is TGTGCCAGTAGTATTGGGACAGTGAAAACCGGGGAGCTGTTTTTT. Translating it yields CASSIGTVKTGELFF.